This T cell receptor beta chain was profiled in a study of blood T cell repertoires in COVID-19. The trim removed 8 bases at V and 2 bases at J, leaving 15 bases unmatched. The germline CDR1 and CDR2 sequences are MDHEN and SYDVKM. The CDR3 totals 16 residues. In the original processing: Amplification with reference gene primers provided the estimates of nucleated cell counts. Clones were sequenced by immunoSEQ multiplex PCR, and TCRdb holds only the in-frame ones, with some missing. That table is the source of V, J and clone size, and D and trimming were worked out from the DNA. This sample carries about 230,000 clones, 75% to 85% of them seen once, and the ten largest clones take under 2.5%.

This sequence joins TRBV28 and TRBJ2-7; 7 bases map to TRBD1. The sample was peripheral blood. This TCR came from a man aged 40-49 years who had recovered from COVID-19. CDR3 region: CASLTGASSGTYEQYF. The CDR3 bases are TGTGCCAGCCTCACAGGGGCCTCTTCGGGTACCTACGAGCAGTACTTC.